This T cell receptor (beta chain) comes out of a study of T cell responses to AZD1222 COVID-19 vaccine. Study-wide points: Donor demographics were predominantly white British with a female majority; clonal diversity may be underestimated.

The repertoire was sequenced with immunoSEQ multiplex PCR; TCRdb's copy has only in-frame clones and lacks some. The table records more than 95,000 clones, roughly 92% of them present only once. On this clone itself: Its antigen is not known.

The CDR3 runs to 16 residues. Germline lookup yields CDR1 SNHLY and CDR2 FYNNEI. Trimming cost V 3 bases and J 0 bases, with 12 bases left between them. This TCR came from an adult in good health. The genes are TRBV2 and TRBJ1-5; D perhaps matches TRBD1 (6 bases). The material sequenced was peripheral blood, taken on day 0 of AZD1222 vaccination. Written as DNA, the CDR3 is TGTGCCAGCAGTGACAGAAGGGGGTTTAGCAATCAGCCCCAGCATTTT. Amino acids: CASSDRRGFSNQPQHF.